This T cell receptor (beta chain) was retrieved from a study of T-cell reconstitution after alpha-beta-depleted transplantation in children. Germline values: CDR1 SGDLS, CDR2 YYNGEE. This CDR3 has 15 amino acids. V lost 2 bases to trimming and J lost 1 base, with 13 bases between them. This sample's TCRbeta library carried unique molecular identifier barcodes. TCRdb ran MiXCR on the PCR reads and lists one entry per CDR3 protein. Of about 110,000 distinct CDR3 sequences in the sample, almost 6.5% were seen once. General study findings and limits: Reportedly, roughly two months post-transplant, alpha-beta T cells arose from several hundred expanded graft clones. T-cell numbers and diversity one year post-transplant derived largely from freshly generated T cells.

Ten or more counts support this clonotype. Its antigen remains unknown. The specimen was PBMCs, mostly from graft donor cells, collected 360 days after TCRalphabeta/CD19-depleted stem cell transplant. The sequence was obtained from a male patient between 2 and 15 years old who had a stem cell transplant for acute lymphoblastic leukemia, so the T cells may come from the graft donor. The chain is built from TRBV9 and TRBJ2-7, with D maybe TRBD1 (5 bases). The CDR3 sequence is CASSVAGIGSYEQYF. DNA of the CDR3: TGTGCCAGCAGCGTCGCAGGGATCGGGTCCTACGAGCAGTACTTC.